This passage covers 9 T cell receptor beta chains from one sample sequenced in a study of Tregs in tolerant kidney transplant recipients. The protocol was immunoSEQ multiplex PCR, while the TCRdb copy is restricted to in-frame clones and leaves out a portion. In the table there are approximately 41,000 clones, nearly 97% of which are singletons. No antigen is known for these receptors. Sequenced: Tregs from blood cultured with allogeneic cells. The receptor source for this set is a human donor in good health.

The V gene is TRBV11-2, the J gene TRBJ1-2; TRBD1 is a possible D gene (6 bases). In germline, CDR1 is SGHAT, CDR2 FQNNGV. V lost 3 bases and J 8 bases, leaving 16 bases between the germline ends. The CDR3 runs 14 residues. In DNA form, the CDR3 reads TGTGCCAGCAGCTTTGAGGGGGGAGGCACAGGCTACACCTTC. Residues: CASSFEGGGTGYTF.

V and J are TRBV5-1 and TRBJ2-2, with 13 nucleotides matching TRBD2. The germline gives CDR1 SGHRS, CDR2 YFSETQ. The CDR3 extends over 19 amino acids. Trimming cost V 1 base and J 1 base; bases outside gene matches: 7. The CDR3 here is CASSLLRTSGGMNTGELFF. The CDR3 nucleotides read TGCGCCAGCAGCTTGCTGCGGACTAGCGGGGGCATGAACACCGGGGAGCTGTTTTTT. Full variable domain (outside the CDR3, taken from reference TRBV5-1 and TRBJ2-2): KAGVTQTPRYLIKTRGQQVTLSCSPISGHRSVSWYQQTPGQGLQFLFEYFSETQRNKGNFPGRFSGRQFSNSRSEMNVSTLELGDSALYLCASSLLRTSGGMNTGELFFGEGSRLTVL.

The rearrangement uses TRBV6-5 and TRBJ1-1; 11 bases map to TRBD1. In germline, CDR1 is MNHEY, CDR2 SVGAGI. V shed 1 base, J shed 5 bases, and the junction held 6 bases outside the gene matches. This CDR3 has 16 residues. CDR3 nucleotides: TGTGCCAGCAGTTACTGGGACAGGGGGATTGGGACTGAAGCTTTCTTT. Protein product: CASSYWDRGIGTEAFF.

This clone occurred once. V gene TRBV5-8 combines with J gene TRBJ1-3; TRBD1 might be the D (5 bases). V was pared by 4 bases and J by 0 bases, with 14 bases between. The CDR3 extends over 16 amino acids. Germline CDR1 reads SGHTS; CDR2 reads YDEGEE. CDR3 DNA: TGTGCCAGCAGCCCCAGGGCTCCCACCTCTGGAAACACCATATATTTT. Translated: CASSPRAPTSGNTIYF.

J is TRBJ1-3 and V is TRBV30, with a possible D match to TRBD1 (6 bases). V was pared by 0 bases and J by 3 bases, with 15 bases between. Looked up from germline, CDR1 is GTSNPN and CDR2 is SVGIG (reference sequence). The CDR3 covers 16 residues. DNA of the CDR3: TGTGCCTGGAGTGTGAGAGGGGGGATGTATGGAAACACCATATATTTT. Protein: CAWSVRGGMYGNTIYF. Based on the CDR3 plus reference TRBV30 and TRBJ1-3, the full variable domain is SQTIHQWPATLVQPVGSPLSLECTVEGTSNPNLYWYRQAAGRGLQLLFYSVGIGQISSEVPQNLSASRPQDRQFILSSKKLLLSDSGFYLCAWSVRGGMYGNTIYFGEGSWLTVV.

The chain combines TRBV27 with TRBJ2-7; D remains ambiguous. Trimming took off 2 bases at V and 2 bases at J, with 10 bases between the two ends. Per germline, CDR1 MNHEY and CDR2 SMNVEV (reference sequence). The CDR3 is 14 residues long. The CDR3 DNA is TGTGCCAGCAGTTTAAAACTTACCGCCTACGAGCAGTACTTC. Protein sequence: CASSLKLTAYEQYF.

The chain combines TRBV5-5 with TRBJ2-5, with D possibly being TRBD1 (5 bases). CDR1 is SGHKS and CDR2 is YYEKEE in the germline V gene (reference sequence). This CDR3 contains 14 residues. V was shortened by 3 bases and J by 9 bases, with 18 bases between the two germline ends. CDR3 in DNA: TGTGCCAGCAGCTCCTCAGGGTCCCAACTGGCCCAGTACTTC. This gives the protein CASSSSGSQLAQYF.

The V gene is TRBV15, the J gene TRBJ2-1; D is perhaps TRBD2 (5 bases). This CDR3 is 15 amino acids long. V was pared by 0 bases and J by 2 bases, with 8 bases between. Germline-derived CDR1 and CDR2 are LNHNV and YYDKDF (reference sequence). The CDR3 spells CATSRDSVAYNEQFF. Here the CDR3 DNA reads TGTGCCACCAGCAGAGATAGCGTAGCCTACAATGAGCAGTTCTTC.

This CDR3 reads CASSYSGLGSNTEAFF. In DNA, the CDR3 is TGTGCCAGCAGCTACTCAGGTCTCGGCTCGAACACTGAAGCTTTCTTT. The chain carries TRBV13 and TRBJ1-1; D is ambiguous. Trimming took off 4 bases at V and 1 base at J, with 16 bases between the two ends. The germline CDR1 and CDR2 sequences are PRHDT and FYEKMQ (reference sequence). The CDR3 covers 16 residues.